These T cell receptor beta chains were read from a single sample in a study of T cell changes during pregnancy in multiple sclerosis. Profiled with immunoSEQ multiplex PCR; TCRdb holds only in-frame clones, not every one. Of around 30,000 clones in the sample, under 90% were seen once. The sample here was CD8+ T cells from peripheral blood mononuclear cells, taken after pregnancy. These receptors were taken from a female donor with multiple sclerosis, enrolled in a pregnancy study. The CDR3 runs from the conserved cysteine through the conserved F or W. The order of the fields is V gene, clone size, J gene, D gene, CDR3 DNA, CDR3 protein. A D gene is named only where the DNA matches it firmly. Part of the rows lack a size; the others show once, few, many or a class for expanded clones.

TRBV6-4	few	TRBJ1-2	TRBD1	TGTGCCAGCAGACCACATTTATTTTCACAGGGGGCACATGGCTACACCTTC	CASRPHLFSQGAHGYTF
TRBV6-4	NA	TRBJ2-2	NA	TGTGCCAGCAGTAGAGACAGTCCCGGGGAGCTGTTTTTT	CASSRDSPGELFF
TRBV7-6	NA	TRBJ2-1	TRBD1	TGTGCCAGCAGCTCCGGGACAGGGGGCTTCGATGAGCAGTTCTTC	CASSSGTGGFDEQFF
TRBV7-6	NA	TRBJ2-5	TRBD2	TGTGCCAGCAGCTTAGAGATGACTAGCGATGAGACCCAGTACTTC	CASSLEMTSDETQYF
TRBV10-1	NA	TRBJ2-2	NA	TGCGCCAGCAGTGAGTTGGGGCGTCCCGGGGAGCTGTTTTTT	CASSELGRPGELFF
TRBV7-3	NA	TRBJ2-7	NA	TGTGCCAGCAGCTTGAACCAGGGTTACGAGCAGTACTTC	CASSLNQGYEQYF
TRBV19	NA	TRBJ2-7	NA	TGTGCCAGCGGGACATACGAGCAGTACTTC	CASGTYEQYF
TRBV25-1	NA	TRBJ1-5	NA	TGTGCCAGCAGTGGCCCCCTCCAGGAGGGTAGCCAGCCCCAGCATTTT	CASSGPLQEGSQPQHF
TRBV4-3	once	TRBJ2-7	NA	TGCGCCAGCAGCCAATCGTTTGGGGCAGGGGAGCAGTACTTC	CASSQSFGAGEQYF
TRBV5-1	NA	TRBJ2-1	TRBD2	TGCGCCAGCAGCGGGGGACTAGGGAGCTCCTACAATGAGCAGTTCTTC	CASSGGLGSSYNEQFF
TRBV6-1	NA	TRBJ1-1	NA	TGTGCCAGCATTATAGGGGGTAACACTGAAGCTTTCTTT	CASIIGGNTEAFF
TRBV5-8	NA	TRBJ2-7	NA	TGTGCCAGCAGCTTCTACGGGGAGTACTACGAGCAGTACTTC	CASSFYGEYYEQYF
TRBV11-2	NA	TRBJ2-7	NA	TGTGCCAGCAGCTTAGGGCAATACGAGCAGTACTTC	CASSLGQYEQYF
TRBV18	NA	TRBJ1-1	NA	TGTGCCAGCTCACCAGCGCGGGGCAAATCGGGAGGCACTGAAGCTTTCTTT	CASSPARGKSGGTEAFF
TRBV7-9	NA	TRBJ1-3	NA	TGTGCCAGCAGCTGGGAGGCGATTCCCCCTTCTGGAAACACCATATATTTT	CASSWEAIPPSGNTIYF
TRBV11-2	NA	TRBJ1-1	NA	TGTGCCAGCAGCTTATCCAGGGGTAACACTGAAGCTTTCTTT	CASSLSRGNTEAFF
TRBV29-1	NA	TRBJ1-2	NA	TGCAGCGTTGGGGGTACAGGGATGATCTATGGCTACACCTTC	CSVGGTGMIYGYTF
TRBV7-9	NA	TRBJ2-5	TRBD2	TGTGCCAGCAGTTCTGTGATCGGGGTTTCGCGGGGGGAGCTCGAGACCCAGTACTTC	CASSSVIGVSRGELETQYF